This T cell receptor beta chain was sequenced during a study of T-cell reconstitution after alpha-beta-depleted transplantation in children. It was with unique molecular identifiers that the TCRbeta library was prepared. A single record per CDR3 protein comes from TCRdb applying MiXCR to the PCR reads. The sample consists of about 300,000 distinct CDR3 sequences, approximately 7.3% of them appearing once. There are 12 residues in the CDR3. The germline V and J ends were trimmed by 4 bases and 5 bases, with 6 bases remaining between them. Germline V gives CDR1 MGHRA, CDR2 YSYEKL. This clonotype has a count of ten or more. The antigen remains unidentified. General observations from the study: Reports say that about two months after transplant, the alpha-beta T cells came out of several hundred graft clones that had expanded. The main origin of T-cell counts and diversity one year after transplant was newly produced T cells.

This sequence originates from a female patient aged 2-15 years who had a stem cell transplant for Fanconi anemia, so the T cells may come from the graft donor. Sequencing was performed on peripheral blood, taken 360 days after TCRalphabeta/CD19-depleted stem cell transplant. This rearrangement joins TRBV4-1 to TRBJ2-1; D is undetermined. The CDR3 loop is CASSRADNEQFF. CDR3 bases: TGCGCCAGCAGCCGAGCTGACAATGAGCAGTTCTTC.